This note documents a single TCR beta chain sequence. The run of the v3.0 immunoSEQ assay was at survey level. Method: immunoSEQ multiplex PCR; TCRdb's copy keeps in-frame clones and lacks some. In the table there are about 28,000 clones, 93% of which are singletons. The sample originates from a study of long-term antiretroviral therapy in people with HIV. Deletions cut 5 bases from V and 0 bases from J, with 11 bases between. Germline assignment: CDR1 SGHKS and CDR2 YYEKEE (reference sequence). The CDR3 spans 14 residues. Sequences were derived from unsorted PBMCs, sampled 6.2 years after starting antiretroviral therapy. This clonotype was sampled from a man in his forties or fifties with HIV. This rearrangement joins TRBV5-5 to TRBJ1-1; D is uncertain. In nucleotides, the CDR3 is TGTGCCAGCAGGGGTAATCACCTGAACACTGAAGCTTTCTTT. Protein: CASRGNHLNTEAFF.